These 14 T cell receptor beta chains share one sample of origin, sequenced in a study of Graves' ophthalmopathy and Graves' hyperthyroidism. The authors amplified TCR beta CDR3 regions, and they did so from RNA transcripts for repertoire sequencing. HTBI-primed first-round RT-PCR preceded second-round multiplex PCR. Via MiXCR, TCRdb re-called the multiplex PCR reads, giving one row per CDR3 protein. This table holds nearly 400,000 distinct CDR3 sequences, about 18% found once. Sequencing was performed on peripheral blood. The receptors were gathered from a young woman with Graves' ophthalmopathy.

This clonotype was found many times. The J gene is TRBJ2-2, the V gene TRBV6-2 or TRBV6-3; 7 nucleotides agree with TRBD2. J gave up 6 bases and V 7 bases, and 2 bases lay outside the gene matches. The germline V gene encodes CDR1 MNHEY and CDR2 SVGEGT. The CDR3 loop spans 12 amino acids. The CDR3: CASTRGAGELFF. CDR3 nucleotide sequence: TGTGCCAGCACCCGGGGGGCCGGGGAGCTGTTTTTT.

This clonotype was recorded at least ten times. This rearrangement joins TRBV7-6 to TRBJ2-7; D call uncertain. Germline V gene data show CDR1 as SGHVS and CDR2 as FNYEAQ. This CDR3 is built from 13 residues. Trimming left V 0 bases short and J 6 bases short, with 9 bases between. The CDR3 spells CASSLAPSSEQYF. DNA for the CDR3: TGTGCCAGCAGCTTAGCGCCGTCGTCCGAGCAGTACTTC. Using reference TRBV7-6 and TRBJ2-7 for the parts outside the CDR3, the full variable domain is GAGVSQSPRYKVTKRGQDVALRCDPISGHVSLYWYRQALGQGPEFLTYFNYEAQQDKSGLPNDRFSAERPEGSISTLTIQRTEQRDSAMYRCASSLAPSSEQYFGPGTRLTVT.

This clonotype was counted at least ten times. The chain carries TRBV20-1 and TRBJ2-7; 7 nucleotides match TRBD1. From germline, CDR1 is DFQATT and CDR2 SNEGSKA (reference sequence). CDR3 length: 15 amino acids. The J segment lost 2 bases and the V segment lost 5 bases, leaving 12 bases of the junction unmatched. The CDR3 here is CSARALGQNPYEQYF. The CDR3 DNA sequence: TGCAGTGCTCGAGCTCTGGGACAGAACCCCTACGAGCAGTACTTC.

This clonotype was observed many times. V and J are TRBV20-1 and TRBJ1-2; no clear D gene. V shed 6 bases and J shed 6 bases, with 11 bases lying between them. CDR3 size: 11 residues. The germline gives CDR1 DFQATT, CDR2 SNEGSKA (reference sequence). The DNA of the CDR3 is TGCAGTGCCTGGGCGGTAGATGGCTACACCTTC. Its translation is CSAWAVDGYTF.

This clonotype was picked up many times. The chain uses TRBV11-2 and TRBJ2-7; possibly TRBD2 for D (6 bases). V was clipped by 2 bases and J by 0 bases, with 17 bases between them. The CDR3 contains 17 residues. From germline, CDR1 is SGHAT and CDR2 FQNNGV. This CDR3 is CASSLNSRGSYSYEQYF. CDR3 DNA: TGTGCCAGCAGCTTAAATTCCCGGGGGTCCTACTCCTACGAGCAGTACTTC.

J is TRBJ2-7 and V is TRBV7-2, with 7 bases matching TRBD1. Trimming cost V 5 bases and J 2 bases; bases outside gene matches: 9. The CDR3 runs to 15 residues. Germline V gene sequence: CDR1 SGHTA, CDR2 FQGNSA. The CDR3 DNA is TGTGCCAGCAGCACTGACAGGGAACCAACCTACGAGCAGTACTTC. It specifies CASSTDREPTYEQYF.

This clonotype has ten or more counts. This chain connects TRBV5-1 to TRBJ1-6, with D perhaps TRBD1 (5 bases). V was pared by 4 bases and J by 5 bases, with 7 bases between. Germline loops: CDR1 SGHRS, CDR2 YFSETQ. The CDR3 covers 13 residues. The CDR3, as DNA: TGCGCCAGCAGCAAACAGGATAATTCACCCCTCCACTTT. It is translated as CASSKQDNSPLHF.

The chain joins TRBV27 to TRBJ1-1; D is undetermined. The CDR3 is 13 residues long. V gave up 6 bases and J gave up 5 bases, with 13 bases separating them. The V gene's germline CDR1 is MNHEY and CDR2 SMNVEV (reference sequence). DNA of the CDR3: TGTGCCAGCAGCGTAGTTCCTGGAACTGAAGCTTTCTTT. Protein product: CASSVVPGTEAFF.

This clonotype has at least ten counts. The chain has TRBV27 and TRBJ2-5; no definite D call. The germline gives CDR1 MNHEY, CDR2 SMNVEV (reference sequence). The CDR3 spans 13 residues. V was trimmed by 3 bases and J by 3 bases, leaving 8 bases between them. CDR3 coding DNA: TGTGCCAGCAGTTTTACAGAAAAAGAGACCCAGTACTTC. Protein product: CASSFTEKETQYF.

This clonotype was observed many times. The rearrangement joins TRBV19 to TRBJ1-2; D remains unclear. CDR3 size: 14 residues. The germline V and J ends were trimmed by 5 bases and 4 bases, with 14 bases remaining between them. In germline, CDR1 is LNHDA, CDR2 SQIVND (reference sequence). The CDR3 reads CASSSSTGIYGYTF. The CDR3 DNA sequence: TGTGCCAGTAGTTCCTCGACGGGAATCTATGGCTACACCTTC.

This clonotype came up many times. This rearrangement joins TRBV4-1 to TRBJ2-7, with 12 bases fitting TRBD2. Germline V gives CDR1 MGHRA, CDR2 YSYEKL. This CDR3 has 22 amino acids. The V gene end was trimmed by 0 bases and the J gene end by 0 bases; junction bases not matched to a gene: 18. The DNA for the CDR3 is TGCGCCAGCAGCCAAGATCAGGACTTTGGACTAGCGGGGTTACATTACTCCTACGAGCAGTACTTC. Protein product: CASSQDQDFGLAGLHYSYEQYF.

The V gene is TRBV30, the J gene TRBJ1-6; TRBD1 matches at 7 bases. J lost 7 bases, V lost 2 bases, and 8 bases had no gene match. Germline CDR1 reads GTSNPN; CDR2 reads SVGIG (reference sequence). The length of the CDR3 is 15 residues. The chain's CDR3 is CAWSSVGTENSPLHF. The CDR3 coding sequence is TGTGCCTGGAGTTCCGTCGGGACAGAAAATTCACCCCTCCACTTT.

The rearrangement joins TRBV11-2 to TRBJ1-1; no definite D call. Trimming left V 1 base short and J 0 bases short, with 9 bases between. The germline V gene encodes CDR1 SGHAT and CDR2 FQNNGV. This CDR3 is 15 amino acids long. For the CDR3, the DNA is TGTGCCAGCAGCTTAGGGTCGGTCATGAACACTGAAGCTTTCTTT. The encoded protein is CASSLGSVMNTEAFF.

The rearrangement links TRBV15 to TRBJ1-1; TRBD1 is a possible D gene (6 bases). This CDR3 is 13 amino acids long. V lost 8 bases and J 2 bases, leaving 12 bases between the germline ends. Germline assignment: CDR1 LNHNV and CDR2 YYDKDF (reference sequence). The CDR3 protein is CATGTGFNTEAFF. CDR3 DNA: TGTGCCACCGGAACAGGGTTTAACACTGAAGCTTTCTTT.